A single sample gave rise to the 11 T cell receptor beta chains below, sequenced in a study of OX40 agonist ivuxolimab in advanced cancers. Sequencing used immunoSEQ multiplex PCR; TCRdb keeps in-frame clones, though not all of them. Here the sample spans 75,000 to 95,000 clones, around nine tenths being singletons. Here the sequenced sample was CD4+ or CD8+ T cells sorted from blood, taken in a trial of the OX40 agonist ivuxolimab. The receptors here all came from an adult with an advanced solid tumor such as melanoma, head and neck, liver or kidney cancer.

This chain joins TRBV12-5 and TRBJ2-3, with D uncertain. This CDR3 spans 11 amino acids. Germline V gene sequence: CDR1 LGHNT, CDR2 FRNRAP. V was cut by 8 bases and J by 3 bases, with 6 bases left in between. The CDR3 is CASSRTDTQYF. As DNA, the CDR3 is TGTGCTAGTTCAAGAACAGATACGCAGTATTTT.

V is TRBV7-6 and J is TRBJ1-5; D gene ambiguous. The V gene lost 3 bases and the J gene lost 6 bases, with 9 bases spanning the gap. Germline CDR1 reads SGHVS; CDR2 reads FNYEAQ. CDR3 length equals 13 residues. This CDR3 reads CASSFGHGQPQHF. In DNA, the CDR3 is TGTGCCAGCAGCTTCGGGCATGGTCAGCCCCAGCATTTT.

The chain combines TRBV5-4 with TRBJ2-5; possibly TRBD2 for D (6 bases). Trimming pared 4 bases from V and 4 bases from J, leaving 11 bases between. The germline CDR1 and CDR2 sequences are SGHNT and YYREEE (reference sequence). The CDR3 covers 13 residues. Here the CDR3 DNA reads TGTGCCAGCAGCCGGGACTTAGGAGAGACCCAGTACTTC. As protein: CASSRDLGETQYF.

V usage is TRBV18 and J usage is TRBJ1-2; D perhaps matches TRBD1 (5 bases). V shed 3 bases and J shed 2 bases, with 7 bases lying between them. Germline values: CDR1 KGHSH, CDR2 LQKENI. The length of the CDR3 is 13 residues. CDR3 bases: TGTGCCAGCTCACCCCGGGACAACTATGGCTACACCTTC. Translated, it gives CASSPRDNYGYTF.

This clone was detected only once. The genes are TRBV11-2 and TRBJ1-4; D is unresolved. With 5 bases removed from V and 0 bases from J, the gap between germline ends came to 7 bases. The germline gives CDR1 SGHAT, CDR2 FQNNGV. CDR3 length equals 14 residues. The CDR3 reads CASSPGATNEKLFF. In DNA form, the CDR3 reads TGTGCCAGCAGCCCGGGTGCAACTAATGAAAAACTGTTTTTT. Combining the CDR3 with reference TRBV11-2 and TRBJ1-4 gives the whole variable domain EAGVAQSPRYKIIEKRQSVAFWCNPISGHATLYWYQQILGQGPKLLIQFQNNGVVDDSQLPKDRFSAERLKGVDSTLKIQPAKLEDSAVYLCASSPGATNEKLFFGSGTQLSVL.

J is TRBJ1-2 and V is TRBV6-1; no reliable D call. The CDR3 sequence is 15 residues long. Between the trimmed V and J ends, which lost 7 bases and 3 bases, there was a span of 18 bases. CDR1 is MNHNS, CDR2 SASEGT, per germline. CDR3 sequence: CASIDLPNPYYGYTF. DNA of the CDR3: TGTGCCAGCATCGATCTGCCCAATCCCTACTATGGCTACACCTTC.

With regard to this clone: Other nucleotide sequences in the sample specify the same CDR3. The chain joins TRBV18 to TRBJ1-5, with no clear D. The CDR3 consists of 13 residues. Deletions cut 3 bases from V and 1 base from J, with 4 bases between. Germline-derived CDR1 and CDR2 are KGHSH and LQKENI. CDR3 loop: CASSPGSNQPQHF. CDR3 in DNA: TGTGCCAGCTCACCGGGGAGCAATCAGCCCCAGCATTTT.

The chain is built from TRBV29-1 and TRBJ1-2; 7 bases agree with TRBD1. The length of the CDR3 is 12 residues. Germline V lookup: CDR1 SQVTM, CDR2 ANQGSEA. The V and J ends lost 8 bases and 3 bases, in that order; junction bases with no gene match: 6. CDR3 bases: TGCAGCTCAGGGGGAGGGGACTATGGCTACACCTTC. This translates into CSSGGGDYGYTF.

The rearrangement joins TRBV25-1 to TRBJ1-3; D is undetermined. V was clipped by 7 bases and J by 2 bases, with 6 bases between them. CDR3 size: 12 residues. CDR1 MGHDK and CDR2 SYGVNS come from the germline V gene. The CDR3 coding sequence is TGTGCCAGCAAAGATACTGGAAACACCATATATTTT. Translating it yields CASKDTGNTIYF.

This chain uses TRBV5-1 with TRBJ1-1; D might be TRBD1 (6 bases). The CDR3 consists of 17 residues. V dropped 2 bases and J dropped 7 bases, with 24 bases sitting between them. Germline V gene sequence: CDR1 SGHRS, CDR2 YFSETQ. CDR3 region: CASSFGFGGHFLNEAFF. The CDR3 DNA reads as TGCGCCAGCAGCTTCGGTTTTGGGGGGCACTTTCTGAATGAAGCTTTCTTT.

The rearrangement uses TRBV6-5 and TRBJ1-6; no clear D. There are 13 residues in the CDR3. Trimming pared 4 bases from V and 8 bases from J, leaving 9 bases between. CDR1 and CDR2 from the germline V gene are MNHEY and SVGAGI. The CDR3 region is CASSSRNDSPLHF. As DNA, the CDR3 is TGTGCCAGCAGTTCCCGCAATGATTCACCCCTCCACTTT.